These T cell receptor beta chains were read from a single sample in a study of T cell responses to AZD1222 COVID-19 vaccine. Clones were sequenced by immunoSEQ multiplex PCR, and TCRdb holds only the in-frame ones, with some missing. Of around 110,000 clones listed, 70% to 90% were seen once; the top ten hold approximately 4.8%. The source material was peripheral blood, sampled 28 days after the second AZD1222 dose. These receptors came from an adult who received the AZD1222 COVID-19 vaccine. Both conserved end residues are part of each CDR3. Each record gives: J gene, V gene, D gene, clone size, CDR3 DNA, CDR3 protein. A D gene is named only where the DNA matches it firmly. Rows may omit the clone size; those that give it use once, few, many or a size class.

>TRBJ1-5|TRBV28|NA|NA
TGTGCCAGCTGGGAAGCCAGCAATCAGCCCCAGCATTTT
CASWEASNQPQHF
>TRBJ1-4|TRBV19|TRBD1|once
TGTGCCAGTTCCACAGGGGGATCAACTAATGAAAAACTGTTTTTT
CASSTGGSTNEKLFF
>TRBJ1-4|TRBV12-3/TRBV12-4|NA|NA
TGTGCCAGCAGTTTAGGGACAACCGAAAAACTGTTTTTT
CASSLGTTEKLFF
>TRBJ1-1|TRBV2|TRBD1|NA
TGTGCCAGCCCAAGATGGGACACAGGGGGCCGGAACACTGAAGCTTTCTTT
CASPRWDTGGRNTEAFF
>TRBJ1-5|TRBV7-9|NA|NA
TGTGCCAGCAGCTTGGTTAATCAGCCCCAGCATTTT
CASSLVNQPQHF
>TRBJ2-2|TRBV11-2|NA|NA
TGTGCCAGCAGCTTAGGGTCCACCGGGGAGCTGTTTTTT
CASSLGSTGELFF
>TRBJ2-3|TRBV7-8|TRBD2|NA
TGTGCCAGCAGGTCCGGAGCGGGGGGCAAGTCAGATACGCAGTATTTT
CASRSGAGGKSDTQYF
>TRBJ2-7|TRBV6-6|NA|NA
TGTGCCAGCAGTTCGAATTTTGAGCAGTACTTC
CASSSNFEQYF
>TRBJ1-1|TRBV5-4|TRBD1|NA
TGTGCCGCAGGGACAGGGGATGGAGCTTTCTTT
CAAGTGDGAFF
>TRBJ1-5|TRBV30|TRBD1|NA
TGTGCCTGGAGTGTACCAGGGGGGGGGCCCCAGCATTTT
CAWSVPGGGPQHF
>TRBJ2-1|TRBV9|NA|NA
TGTGCCAGCAGCGTAGGGGGAGGATCCTACAATGAGCAGTTCTTC
CASSVGGGSYNEQFF
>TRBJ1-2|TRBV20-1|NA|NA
TGCAGTGCTAGAGATCCTCCGAGGGACACCTTC
CSARDPPRDTF
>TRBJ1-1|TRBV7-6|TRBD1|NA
TGTGCCAGCAGCTTGGAGGGGGCGGGAAGCAACACTGAAGCTTTCTTT
CASSLEGAGSNTEAFF
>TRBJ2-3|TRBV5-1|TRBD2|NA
TGCGCCAGCAGCCCAGGACTAGCGGGGGGTCCCGTCGTTGATACGCAGTATTTT
CASSPGLAGGPVVDTQYF
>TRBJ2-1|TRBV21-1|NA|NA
TGTGCCAGCAGCAAAGGGTTTTTCGGAGGACGGTCCTCCTACAATGAGCAGTTCTTC
CASSKGFFGGRSSYNEQFF
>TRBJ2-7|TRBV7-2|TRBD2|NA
TGTGCCAGCAGCTCGCTAGCGGGGGGGCGGGACGAGCAGTACTTC
CASSSLAGGRDEQYF
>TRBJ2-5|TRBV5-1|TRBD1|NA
TGCGCCAGCAGCTCCCGGACAGGGACGGAGACCCAGTACTTC
CASSSRTGTETQYF
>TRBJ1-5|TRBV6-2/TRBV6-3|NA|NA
TGTGCCAGCAGTTACTCAGTTACAGGGCCTGGGGGCAATCAGCCCCAGCATTTT
CASSYSVTGPGGNQPQHF
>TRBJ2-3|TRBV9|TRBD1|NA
TGTGCCAGCAGCACCGGGACAGGGGCTCGCACAGATACGCAGTATTTT
CASSTGTGARTDTQYF
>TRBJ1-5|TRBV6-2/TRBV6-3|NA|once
TGTGCCAGCAGTTACGGTTGGGGTCAACGAGACGCCCGCAATCAGCCCCAGCATTTT
CASSYGWGQRDARNQPQHF
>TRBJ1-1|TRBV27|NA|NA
TGTGCCAGCAGCCTAGGGTTAGGAACTGAAGCTTTCTTT
CASSLGLGTEAFF
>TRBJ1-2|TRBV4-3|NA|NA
TGCGCCAGCAGCCAAGAGGTAGGGCCGGGTTTTTTCTATGGCTACACCTTC
CASSQEVGPGFFYGYTF
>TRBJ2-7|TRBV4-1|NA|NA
TGCGCCAGCAGCCAAGAGTCCGATACCTACGAGCAGTACTTC
CASSQESDTYEQYF
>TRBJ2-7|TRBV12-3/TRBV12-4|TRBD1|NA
TGTGCCAGCAGTCGACAGGGGAGGAACGAGCAGTACTTC
CASSRQGRNEQYF
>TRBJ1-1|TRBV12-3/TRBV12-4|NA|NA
TGTGCCAGCAGCCACTCCAGCACTGAAGCTTTCTTT
CASSHSSTEAFF
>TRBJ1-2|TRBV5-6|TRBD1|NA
TGTGCCAGCATCCGGGGGGACAGGGAAGGCTACACCTTC
CASIRGDREGYTF
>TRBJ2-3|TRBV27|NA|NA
TGTGCCAGCAAGGGATTCAGCACAGATACGCAGTATTTT
CASKGFSTDTQYF
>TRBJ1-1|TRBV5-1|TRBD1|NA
TGCGCCAGCTCGACAGGGGTTGGAGCTTTCTTT
CASSTGVGAFF
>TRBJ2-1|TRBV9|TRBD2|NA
TGTGCCAGCAGCGTGGGCGGGGGGACCAATGAGCAGTTCTTC
CASSVGGGTNEQFF
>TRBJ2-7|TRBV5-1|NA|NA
TGCGCCAGCAGCACCCCCTTGGGGGACTCCTACGAGCAGTACTTC
CASSTPLGDSYEQYF
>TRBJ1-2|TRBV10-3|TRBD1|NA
TGTGCCATCAGCAACCCCCGGGACAGGGTTATAGAGGGCTACACCTTC
CAISNPRDRVIEGYTF
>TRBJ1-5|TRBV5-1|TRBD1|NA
TGCGCCAGCAGCTTGGGGACAGGGAATCAGCCCCAGCATTTT
CASSLGTGNQPQHF
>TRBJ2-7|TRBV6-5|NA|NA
TGTGCCAGCAGTTACTCGGACAGCAGAACCGAGCAGTACTTC
CASSYSDSRTEQYF
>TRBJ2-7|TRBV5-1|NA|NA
TGCGCCAGCAGTAGTAGCGGTGCCTACGAGCAGTACTTC
CASSSSGAYEQYF
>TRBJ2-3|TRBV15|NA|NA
TGTGCCACCAGCAGGGTGATAGGGACTAGGGGGCGGGCAGATACGCAGTATTTT
CATSRVIGTRGRADTQYF
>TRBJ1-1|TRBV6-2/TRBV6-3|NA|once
TGTGCCAGCAGTTACGGGATGAACACTGAAGCTTTCTTT
CASSYGMNTEAFF
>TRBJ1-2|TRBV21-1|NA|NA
TGTGCCAGCAGCTCCCAGGGGGTGTACGGCTACACCTTC
CASSSQGVYGYTF
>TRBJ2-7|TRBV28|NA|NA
TGTGCCAGCAGTTTTGGGGCTTTGGGCTACGAGCAGTACTTC
CASSFGALGYEQYF
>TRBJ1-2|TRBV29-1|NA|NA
TGCAGCGTTGAGAGTAGGTCCGGTGGCTACACCTTC
CSVESRSGGYTF
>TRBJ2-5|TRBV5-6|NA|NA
TGTGCCAGCAGCTTGGATGGGGTTGAGACCCAGTACTTC
CASSLDGVETQYF
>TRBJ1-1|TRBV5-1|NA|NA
TGCGCCAGCAGCTTGGGAGGCCGAAGTTTGAACACTGAAGCTTTCTTT
CASSLGGRSLNTEAFF
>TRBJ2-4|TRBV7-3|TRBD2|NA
TGTGCCAGCAGCTTATTCGGGGGGGCCGGAAACATTCAGTACTTC
CASSLFGGAGNIQYF
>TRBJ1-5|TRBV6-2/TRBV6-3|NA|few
TGTGCCAGCAGTTACATTCGGGATCAGCCCCAGCATTTT
CASSYIRDQPQHF
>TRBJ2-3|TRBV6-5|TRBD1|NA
TGTGCCAGCAGTCGGGACAGGGAGGATACGCAGTATTTT
CASSRDREDTQYF
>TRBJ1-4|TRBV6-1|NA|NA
TGTGCCAGCAGTGACCTGGGGGGCAATGAAAAACTGTTTTTT
CASSDLGGNEKLFF
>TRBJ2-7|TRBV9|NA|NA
TGTGCCAGCAGCGTATTGGCAGGACCTTCCTACGAGCAGTACTTC
CASSVLAGPSYEQYF
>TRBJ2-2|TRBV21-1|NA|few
TGTGCCAGCAGCAACGGTGGGCAGGACGTTACCGGGGAGCTGTTTTTT
CASSNGGQDVTGELFF
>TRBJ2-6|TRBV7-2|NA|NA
TGTGCCAGCAGCTTACATCGGGGTGGGGCCAACGTCCTGACTTTC
CASSLHRGGANVLTF
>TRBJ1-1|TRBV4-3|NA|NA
TGCGCCAGCAGCCAGGGGGTCGGACGGAACACTGAAGCTTTCTTT
CASSQGVGRNTEAFF
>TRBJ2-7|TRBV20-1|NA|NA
TGCAGTACCGGGGCGTCCTACGAGCAGTACTTC
CSTGASYEQYF
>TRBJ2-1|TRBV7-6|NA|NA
TGTGCCAGCAGCGCCGAGGGGGTGTCCTACAATGAGCAGTTCTTC
CASSAEGVSYNEQFF
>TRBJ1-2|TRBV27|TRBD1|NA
TGTGCCAGCAGTTGGCAGGGACAGGGGTGGTATGGCTACACCTTC
CASSWQGQGWYGYTF
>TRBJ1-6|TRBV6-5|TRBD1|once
TGTGCCAGCCAGGGGGGGGGATCGGAGGGTTCACCCCTCCACTTT
CASQGGGSEGSPLHF
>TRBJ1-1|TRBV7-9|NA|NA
TGTGCCAGCAGCTTAGCCCAGGGGATGAACACTGAAGCTTTCTTT
CASSLAQGMNTEAFF
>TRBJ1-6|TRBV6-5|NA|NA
TGTGCCAGCAGTTACCAGCACCTGTATAATTCACCCCTCCACTTT
CASSYQHLYNSPLHF
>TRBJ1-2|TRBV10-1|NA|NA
TGCGCCAGCAGTGAGGGAGTGAGGCCGAGTGGCTACACCTTC
CASSEGVRPSGYTF
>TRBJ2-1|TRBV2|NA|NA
TGTGCCAGCAGTGAAGTCGGGGGCCGAAGCTCCTACAATGAGCAGTTCTTC
CASSEVGGRSSYNEQFF
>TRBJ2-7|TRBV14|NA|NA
TGTGCCAGCAGCCAAATGGGCCTTGGATCCTACGAGCAGTACTTC
CASSQMGLGSYEQYF
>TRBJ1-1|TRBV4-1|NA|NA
TGCGCCAGCAGCCATCTTACATCGTCGAACACTGAAGCTTTCTTT
CASSHLTSSNTEAFF